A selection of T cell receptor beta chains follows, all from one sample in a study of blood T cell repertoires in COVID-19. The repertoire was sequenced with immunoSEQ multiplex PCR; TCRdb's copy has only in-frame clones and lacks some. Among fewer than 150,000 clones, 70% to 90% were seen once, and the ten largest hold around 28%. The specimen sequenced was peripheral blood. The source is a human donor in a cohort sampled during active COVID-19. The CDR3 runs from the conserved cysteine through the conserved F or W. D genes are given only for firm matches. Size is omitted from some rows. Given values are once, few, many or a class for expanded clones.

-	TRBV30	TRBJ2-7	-	CAWSVGTPYEQYF	TGTGCCTGGAGTGTGGGCACCCCCTACGAGCAGTACTTC
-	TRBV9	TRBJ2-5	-	CASSMGRGGTQYF	TGTGCCAGCAGCATGGGAAGGGGCGGGACCCAGTACTTC
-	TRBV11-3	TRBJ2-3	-	CASSLLGPADTQYF	TGTGCCAGCAGCTTATTGGGGCCGGCAGATACGCAGTATTTT
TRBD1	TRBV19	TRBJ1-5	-	CASSEGQGLSNQPQHF	TGTGCCAGTAGTGAAGGACAGGGGCTTAGCAATCAGCCCCAGCATTTT
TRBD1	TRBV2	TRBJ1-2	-	CASKDRGYLTNYGYTF	TGTGCCAGCAAGGACAGGGGGTACCTAACAAACTATGGCTACACCTTC
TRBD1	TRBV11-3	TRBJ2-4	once	CASSPGTGGAGNIQYF	TGTGCCAGCAGCCCCGGGACAGGGGGCGCCGGAAACATTCAGTACTTC
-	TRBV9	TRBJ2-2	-	CASSPQGFTGELFF	TGTGCCAGCAGCCCCCAGGGTTTCACCGGGGAGCTGTTTTTT
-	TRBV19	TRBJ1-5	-	CASSSQDSGRGGPQHF	TGTGCCAGTAGCTCTCAGGACAGCGGCAGAGGGGGGCCCCAGCATTTT
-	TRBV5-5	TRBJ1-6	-	CASSLGQINSPLHF	TGTGCCAGCAGCTTGGGACAGATTAATTCACCCCTCCACTTT
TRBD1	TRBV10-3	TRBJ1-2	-	CATKRQGRNYGYTF	TGTGCCACCAAACGACAGGGGCGTAACTATGGCTACACCTTC
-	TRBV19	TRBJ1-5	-	CASGGTEYNNQPQHF	TGTGCCAGTGGGGGCACGGAATACAACAATCAGCCCCAGCATTTT
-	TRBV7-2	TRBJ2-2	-	CASSLDAGAGGELFF	TGTGCCAGCAGCTTAGACGCGGGGGCGGGCGGGGAGCTGTTTTTT
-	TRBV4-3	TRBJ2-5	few	CASSQGLGGETQYF	TGCGCCAGCAGCCAGGGACTGGGGGGTGAGACCCAGTACTTC
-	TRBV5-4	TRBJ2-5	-	CASSSLVRGQETQYF	TGTGCCAGCAGCTCCCTCGTCCGCGGGCAAGAGACCCAGTACTTC
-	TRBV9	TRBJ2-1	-	CASSPSSSPGGLRNEQFF	TGTGCCAGCAGCCCTAGTAGTAGTCCGGGGGGCCTCCGGAATGAGCAGTTCTTC
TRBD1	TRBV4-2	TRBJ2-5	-	CASSQVRGETQYF	TGTGCCAGCAGCCAAGTCAGGGGGGAGACCCAGTACTTC
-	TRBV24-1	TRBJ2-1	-	CATSWQGGEQFF	TGTGCCACCAGCTGGCAGGGAGGTGAGCAGTTCTTC
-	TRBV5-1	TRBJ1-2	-	CASSLGGGDYGYTF	TGCGCCAGCAGCTTGGGTGGAGGGGACTATGGCTACACCTTC
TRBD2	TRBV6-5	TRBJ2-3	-	CASSYGLAGVKDTQYF	TGTGCCAGCAGTTACGGGTTGGCGGGGGTGAAAGATACGCAGTATTTT
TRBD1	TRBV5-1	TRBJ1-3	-	CASSLGQGRGGNTIYF	TGCGCCAGCAGCTTGGGACAGGGGCGAGGTGGAAACACCATATATTTT
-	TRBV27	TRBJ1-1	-	CASSFFGNTEAFF	TGTGCCAGCAGTTTTTTCGGGAACACTGAAGCTTTCTTT
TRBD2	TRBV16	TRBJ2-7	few	CASSRGTNNEQYF	TGTGCCAGCAGCCGCGGGACTAACAACGAGCAGTACTTC
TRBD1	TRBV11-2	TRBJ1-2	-	CASSSPRTGGKGYTF	TGTGCCAGCAGCTCCCCGCGGACAGGGGGCAAAGGCTACACCTTC
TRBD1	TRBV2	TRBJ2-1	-	CASSHRDRVVGEQFF	TGTGCCAGCAGCCACCGGGACAGGGTTGTGGGTGAGCAGTTCTTC
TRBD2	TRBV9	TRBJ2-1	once	CASTPGAGAYNEQFF	TGTGCCAGCACCCCGGGTGCGGGGGCCTACAATGAGCAGTTCTTC
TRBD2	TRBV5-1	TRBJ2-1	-	CASSLRGDYNEQFF	TGCGCCAGCAGCTTGCGGGGGGATTACAATGAGCAGTTCTTC
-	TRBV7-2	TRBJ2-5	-	CASSWFGTLQETQYF	TGTGCCAGCAGCTGGTTCGGGACTCTCCAAGAGACCCAGTACTTC
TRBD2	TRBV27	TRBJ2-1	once	CAASSSGVYNEQFF	TGTGCCGCGTCCTCTAGCGGGGTCTACAATGAGCAGTTCTTC
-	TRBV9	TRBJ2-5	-	CASNRGAQETQYF	TGTGCCAGCAACCGAGGCGCCCAAGAGACCCAGTACTTC
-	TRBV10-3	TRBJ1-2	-	CAISDRVLNYGYTF	TGTGCCATCAGTGACAGGGTCCTTAACTATGGCTACACCTTC
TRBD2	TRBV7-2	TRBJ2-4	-	CASSLELAGGPKNIQYF	TGTGCCAGCAGCTTAGAACTAGCGGGGGGGCCCAAAAACATTCAGTACTTC
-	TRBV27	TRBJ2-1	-	CASSLPGYTNNEQFF	TGTGCCAGCAGTTTACCAGGATACACGAACAATGAGCAGTTCTTC
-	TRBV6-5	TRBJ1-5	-	CASSYSGGGNQPQHF	TGTGCCAGCAGTTACTCGGGGGGGGGCAATCAGCCCCAGCATTTT
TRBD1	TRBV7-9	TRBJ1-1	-	CASSWTGNAEAFF	TGTGCCAGCAGCTGGACAGGGAACGCTGAAGCTTTCTTT
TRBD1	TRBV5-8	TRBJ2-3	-	CASSAGTGVLDTQYF	TGTGCCAGCAGCGCCGGGACAGGGGTTCTTGATACGCAGTATTTT
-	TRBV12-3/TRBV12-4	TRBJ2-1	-	CASSPGNEQFF	TGTGCCAGCAGTCCGGGAAATGAGCAGTTCTTC
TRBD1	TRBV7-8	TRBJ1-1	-	CASSPLDRGTEAFF	TGTGCCAGCAGCCCCCTGGACAGGGGAACTGAAGCTTTCTTT
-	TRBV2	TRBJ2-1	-	CASRQIGGGPYNEQFF	TGTGCCAGCAGACAAATAGGGGGGGGCCCATACAATGAGCAGTTCTTC
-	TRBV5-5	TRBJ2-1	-	CASSLGMSNEQFF	TGTGCCAGCAGCTTGGGCATGAGCAATGAGCAGTTCTTC
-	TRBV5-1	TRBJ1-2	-	CASSFLRGSDSNYGYTF	TGCGCCAGCAGTTTTTTGCGGGGGTCCGACTCTAACTATGGCTACACCTTC